These 20 T cell receptor beta chains came from one sample sequenced in a study of T-cell reconstitution after alpha-beta-depleted transplantation in children. The authors prepared the TCRbeta library with unique molecular identifiers. MiXCR, run by TCRdb on the PCR reads, gives a single entry per CDR3 protein. The profile shows some 240,000 distinct CDR3 sequences, more than 10% of them singletons. The material was PBMCs from the stem cell graft donor, obtained from the stem cell graft. All receptors come from a human donor who donated a stem cell graft to a child with acute lymphoblastic leukemia.

This clonotype was seen many times. J is TRBJ2-3 and V is TRBV5-5; the D gene is possibly TRBD1 (6 bases). Trimming removed 3 bases from V and 6 bases from J, with 23 bases in between. The CDR3 runs 17 residues. From germline, CDR1 is SGHKS and CDR2 YYEKEE (reference sequence). The CDR3 spells CASSSGAQGRWADTQYF. In DNA, the CDR3 is TGTGCCAGCAGCTCCGGAGCCCAGGGGCGTTGGGCGGATACGCAGTATTTT. The whole variable domain, filled in from reference TRBV5-5 and TRBJ2-3, reads DAGVTQSPTHLIKTRGQQVTLRCSPISGHKSVSWYQQVLGQGPQFIFQYYEKEERGRGNFPDRFSARQFPNYSSELNVNALLLGDSALYLCASSSGAQGRWADTQYFGPGTRLTVL.

Details on this clonotype: A much larger clonotype is one base distant, so this may be a read error. This sequence joins TRBV9 and TRBJ1-1; no definite D call. CDR1 is SGDLS and CDR2 is YYNGEE in the germline V gene. This CDR3 is built from 13 residues. As DNA, the CDR3 is TGTGCCAGCAGCCTTCACGAGGGCACTGAATCTTTCTTT. Translation gives CASSLHEGTESFF.

This clonotype showed up many times. V is TRBV28 and J is TRBJ2-2; 7 nucleotides line up with TRBD1. This CDR3 spans 14 amino acids. The J segment lost 1 base and the V segment lost 7 bases, leaving 3 bases of the junction unmatched. The V gene's germline CDR1 is MDHEN and CDR2 SYDVKM. This CDR3 is CASIRDRNTGELFF. CDR3 coding DNA: TGTGCCAGCATCCGGGACAGGAACACCGGGGAGCTGTTTTTT.

Details on this clonotype: This could be a read error, since a much larger clone is one nucleotide away. No conserved phenylalanine or tryptophan ends this CDR3, so it is likely a read error. This chain links TRBV9 with TRBJ2-1; possible D gene TRBD1, 6 bases. Germline V gene sequence: CDR1 SGDLS, CDR2 YYNGEE. V was shortened by 3 bases and J by 4 bases, with 11 bases between the two germline ends. The CDR3 has 14 residues. In DNA, the CDR3 is TGTGCCAGCAGCGATGATACAGGGTACAATGAGCAGTTCTTG. This codes for CASSDDTGYNEQFL.

The chain couples TRBV28 to TRBJ1-3, with 7 bases matching TRBD1. Trimming removed 7 bases from V and 5 bases from J; junction bases left unmatched: 11. The germline V gene encodes CDR1 MDHEN and CDR2 SYDVKM. This CDR3 has 15 residues. Here the CDR3 DNA reads TGTGCCAGCACCGATAGGGGGCCGACCCGAAACACCATATATTTT. It yields the protein CASTDRGPTRNTIYF.

This clonotype was seen at least ten times. The chain is built from TRBV11-2 and TRBJ1-1, with D tentatively TRBD1 (6 bases). V lost 2 bases and J 2 bases, leaving 15 bases between the germline ends. Germline lookup yields CDR1 SGHAT and CDR2 FQNNGV. The CDR3 has 16 amino acids. In DNA, the CDR3 is TGTGCCAGCAGCTTAAGAATGGGACACCGTAACACTGAAGCTTTCTTT. Amino acids: CASSLRMGHRNTEAFF.

In this sample, this clonotype turned up many times. The CDR3 reads CASSMRIGAVSNQPQHF. In nucleotides, the CDR3 is TGTGCCAGTAGTATGAGAATAGGGGCTGTTAGCAATCAGCCCCAGCATTTT. J is TRBJ1-5 and V is TRBV19, with D possibly TRBD1 on 5 matching bases. Per the germline V gene, CDR1 is LNHDA and CDR2 is SQIVND (reference sequence). The ends were cut back, 3 bases at V and 0 bases at J, with 15 bases in the middle. The CDR3 consists of 17 residues. The variable domain in full, completed from reference TRBV19 and TRBJ1-5, reads DGGITQSPKYLFRKEGQNVTLSCEQNLNHDAMYWYRQDPGQGLRLIYYSQIVNDFQKGDIAEGYSVSREKKESFPLTVTSAQKNPTAFYLCASSMRIGAVSNQPQHFGDGTRLSIL.

This clonotype was observed many times. The chain combines TRBV10-3 with TRBJ1-3; D is unclear. Trimming left V 0 bases short and J 2 bases short, with 11 bases between. CDR3 length: 16 amino acids. Germline V gene sequence: CDR1 ENHRY, CDR2 SYGVKD. The DNA of the CDR3 is TGTGCCATCAGTGAGTCGCTGGGAATGCCTGGAAACACCATATATTTT. It yields the protein CAISESLGMPGNTIYF.

This clonotype was observed many times. The chain joins TRBV5-6 to TRBJ2-2; D may be TRBD1 (5 bases). The CDR3 sequence is 16 residues long. From germline, CDR1 is SGHDT and CDR2 YYEEEE. V shed 1 base and J shed 7 bases, with 17 bases lying between them. In DNA, the CDR3 is TGTGCCAGCAGCTTGTTTTCACCAGGGCTGGGCGGGGAGCTGTTTTTT. Protein: CASSLFSPGLGGELFF.

This clonotype was counted ten times or more. The gene calls are TRBV11-2 and TRBJ2-5; 9 nucleotides agree with TRBD1. Germline V gives CDR1 SGHAT, CDR2 FQNNGV. The CDR3 covers 18 residues. Trimming removed 0 bases from V and 0 bases from J; junction bases left unmatched: 8. The CDR3 DNA reads TGTGCCAGCAGCTTAGAACCCCCGGGACAGGGAAACCAAGAGACCCAGTACTTC. Amino acid sequence: CASSLEPPGQGNQETQYF.

The chain is built from TRBV3-1 and TRBJ1-1; D unresolved. CDR3 length equals 12 residues. V was trimmed by 2 bases and J by 2 bases, leaving 3 bases between them. Germline loops: CDR1 LGHDT, CDR2 YNNKEL (reference sequence). The CDR3 spells CASSQSNTEAFF. The CDR3 DNA follows: TGTGCCAGCAGCCAATCAAACACTGAAGCTTTCTTT.

This clonotype appeared many times. The chain recombines TRBV7-8 with TRBJ2-3; no clear D. Germline CDR1 SGHVS, CDR2 FQNEAQ. The CDR3 runs 14 residues. Trimming took 1 base from V and 2 from J, leaving 7 bases between them. CDR3 DNA sequence: TGTGCCAGCAGCTTAGAGAGGCCCACAGATACGCAGTATTTT. Translating gives CASSLERPTDTQYF.

Many counts were recorded for this clonotype. V usage is TRBV12-3 or TRBV12-4 and J usage is TRBJ1-4; TRBD1 matches 8 bases. The CDR3 sequence is 15 residues long. Trimming took 6 bases from V and 11 from J; bases not matched to a gene: 14. The DNA for the CDR3 is TGTGCCAGCAGCCCCTCATTCGGGACAGGAAACAAACTGTTTTTT. It is translated as CASSPSFGTGNKLFF.

In its sample, this clonotype was seen many times. This chain joins TRBV7-2 and TRBJ2-5; D possibly matches TRBD1 or TRBD2 (5 bases each). The CDR3 sequence is 17 residues long. Trimming cost V 1 base and J 3 bases, with 18 bases left between them. Germline lookup yields CDR1 SGHTA and CDR2 FQGNSA. The DNA of the CDR3 is TGTGCCAGCAGCTTAGGGCCGAGGGGAATGAGCAAAGAGACCCAGTACTTC. It translates to CASSLGPRGMSKETQYF.

The sample holds one count of this clonotype. The rearrangement joins TRBV5-1 to TRBJ2-1, with 12 nucleotides matching TRBD2. Germline CDR1 reads SGHRS; CDR2 reads YFSETQ. CDR3 length: 19 residues. The V segment lost 1 base and the J segment 7 bases; nucleotides outside the gene matches: 15. The CDR3 reads CASSLWGLAGSSRGNEQFF. CDR3 bases: TGCGCCAGCAGCTTGTGGGGACTAGCGGGTTCTAGCAGGGGGAATGAGCAGTTCTTC.

Many counts were recorded for this clonotype. The rearrangement links TRBV29-1 to TRBJ2-1; D perhaps matches TRBD2 (5 bases). The V gene's germline CDR1 is SQVTM and CDR2 ANQGSEA. V was shortened by 4 bases and J by 6 bases, with 19 bases between the two germline ends. The CDR3 runs 15 residues. The CDR3, as DNA: TGCAGCGTTGCTCAGGCAGTCTTAGGGAGCAATGAGCAGTTCTTC. Amino acids: CSVAQAVLGSNEQFF.

In its sample, this clonotype was seen many times. The rearrangement joins TRBV9 to TRBJ2-7, with a weak D call TRBD2 (6 bases). From germline, CDR1 is SGDLS and CDR2 YYNGEE. V was pared by 2 bases and J by 2 bases, with 14 bases between. The CDR3 spans 15 residues. The CDR3 DNA reads TGTGCCAGCAGCGTTGGAGTTAGCGGAGCCTACGAGCAGTACTTC. It is translated as CASSVGVSGAYEQYF.

This clonotype occurred many times. The chain has TRBV7-8 and TRBJ1-2; D possibly corresponds to TRBD1 (5 bases). Germline CDR1 and CDR2: SGHVS and FQNEAQ. The V end was cut by 3 bases, the J end by 1 base, with 6 bases between. The CDR3 covers 13 residues. CDR3 sequence (DNA): TGTGCCAGCAGCTTGGGGGTTAACTATGGCTACACCTTC. This codes for CASSLGVNYGYTF.

This clonotype occurred many times. The rearrangement uses TRBV27 and TRBJ1-2; TRBD1 might be the D (5 bases). This CDR3 comprises 15 residues. The V end lost 5 bases, the J end lost 4 bases, and 17 bases lay between the germline ends. CDR1 and CDR2 from the germline V gene are MNHEY and SMNVEV (reference sequence). DNA of the CDR3: TGTGCCAGCAGTCGCACGGGACCGGGTGGCTATGGCTACACCTTC. It specifies CASSRTGPGGYGYTF.

This clonotype was detected ten times or more. V and J are TRBV7-9 and TRBJ2-3; perhaps TRBD1 as D (5 bases). This CDR3 is built from 14 residues. CDR1 is SEHNR and CDR2 is FQNEAQ in the germline V gene (reference sequence). The V end lost 5 bases, the J end lost 4 bases, and 13 bases lay between the germline ends. The chain's CDR3 is CASSPPRGSDTQYF. DNA for the CDR3: TGTGCCAGCAGCCCGCCAAGGGGCTCAGATACGCAGTATTTT. Supplemented by reference TRBV7-9 and TRBJ2-3, the full variable domain reads DTGVSQNPRHKITKRGQNVTFRCDPISEHNRLYWYRQTLGQGPEFLTYFQNEAQLEKSRLLSDRFSAERPKGSFSTLEIQRTEQGDSAMYLCASSPPRGSDTQYFGPGTRLTVL.